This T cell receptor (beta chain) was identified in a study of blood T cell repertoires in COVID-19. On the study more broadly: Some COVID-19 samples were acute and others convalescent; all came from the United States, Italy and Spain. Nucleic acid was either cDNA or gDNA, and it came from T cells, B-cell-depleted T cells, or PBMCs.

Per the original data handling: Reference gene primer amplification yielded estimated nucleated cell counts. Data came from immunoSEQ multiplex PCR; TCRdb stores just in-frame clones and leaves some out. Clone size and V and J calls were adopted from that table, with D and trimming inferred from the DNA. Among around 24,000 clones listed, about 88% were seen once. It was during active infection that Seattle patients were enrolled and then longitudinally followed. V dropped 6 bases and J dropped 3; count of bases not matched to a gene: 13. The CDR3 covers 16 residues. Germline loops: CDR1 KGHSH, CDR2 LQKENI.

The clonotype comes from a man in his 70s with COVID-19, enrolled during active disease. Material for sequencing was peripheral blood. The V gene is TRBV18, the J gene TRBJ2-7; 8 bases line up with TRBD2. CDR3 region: CASSSREGEPFYEQYF. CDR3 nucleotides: TGTGCCAGCTCTAGCCGGGAGGGAGAACCTTTCTACGAGCAGTACTTC.